Reported below is one T cell receptor (beta chain). Here immunoSEQ multiplex PCR was the method, and the copy in TCRdb shows in-frame clones only, minus some. Of fewer than 75,000 clones in the sample, about 85% were seen once. The CDR3 is 13 amino acids. Germline-derived CDR1 and CDR2 are SGHNT and YENEEA. V lost 2 bases and J 5 bases, leaving 7 bases between the germline ends. This sample was included in a study of T cell responses to AZD1222 COVID-19 vaccine. The genes are TRBV11-3 and TRBJ2-1; D is ambiguous. The receptor comes from an adult in good health. The specimen was peripheral blood, collected on day 0 of AZD1222 vaccination. Here the CDR3 DNA reads TGTGCCAGCAGCTTACCGAAGCACAATGAGCAGTTCTTC. Its translation is CASSLPKHNEQFF.